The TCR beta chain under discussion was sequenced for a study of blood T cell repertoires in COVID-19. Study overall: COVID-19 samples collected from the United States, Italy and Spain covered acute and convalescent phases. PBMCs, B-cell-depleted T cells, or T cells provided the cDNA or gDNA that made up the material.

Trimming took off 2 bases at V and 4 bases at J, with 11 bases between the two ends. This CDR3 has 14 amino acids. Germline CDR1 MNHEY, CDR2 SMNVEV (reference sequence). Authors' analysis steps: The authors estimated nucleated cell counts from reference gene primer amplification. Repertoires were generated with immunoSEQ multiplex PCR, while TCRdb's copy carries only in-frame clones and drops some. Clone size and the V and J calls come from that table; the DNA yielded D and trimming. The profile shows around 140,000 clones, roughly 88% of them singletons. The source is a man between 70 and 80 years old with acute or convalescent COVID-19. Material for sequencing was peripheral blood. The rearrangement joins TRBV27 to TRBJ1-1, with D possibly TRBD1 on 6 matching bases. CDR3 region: CASSLTGWVTEAFF. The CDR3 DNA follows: TGTGCCAGCAGTTTAACAGGGTGGGTCACTGAAGCTTTCTTT.